The rows below give T cell receptor beta chains drawn from one sample of a study of cytomegalovirus exposure and HLA in healthy donors. Clones were read by immunoSEQ multiplex PCR, and TCRdb kept only the in-frame ones, dropping some. There are over 120,000 clones in the sample; roughly 87% occur only once, and about 10% lies in the top ten. Material: PBMCs. The receptors stem from a woman younger than 30 in good health and CMV-seropositive. Both conserved end residues are part of each CDR3. The order of the fields is V gene, J gene, clone size, D gene, CDR3 DNA, CDR3 protein. A D gene is named only where the DNA matches it firmly. A clone size is listed for some rows: how often the clone was seen (once, few, many), or a class if it is expanded.

>TRBV5-6|TRBJ2-1|many|NA
TGTGCCAGCAGCTTGGCAGGCGGGGGCCTGAATGAGCAGTTCTTC
CASSLAGGGLNEQFF
>TRBV10-3|TRBJ1-5|NA|NA
TGTGCCATCAGTGAGACGGGTAGCAATCAGCCCCAGCATTTT
CAISETGSNQPQHF
>TRBV5-4|TRBJ1-2|NA|NA
TGTGCCAGCAGCTCATCCGGGAACTATGGCTACACCTTC
CASSSSGNYGYTF
>TRBV28|TRBJ2-6|NA|TRBD1
TGTGCCAGCAGTTTAACGAGGACAGGGGCTGGGGCCAACGTCCTGACTTTC
CASSLTRTGAGANVLTF
>TRBV19|TRBJ1-2|NA|NA
TGTGCCAGTAGTATTCCGGGGAAGGTGCGTGGCTACACCTTC
CASSIPGKVRGYTF
>TRBV5-6|TRBJ2-7|NA|NA
TGTGCCAGCAGCCTTACCACGGGGGGCATCCACGAGCAGTACTTC
CASSLTTGGIHEQYF
>TRBV4-1|TRBJ2-5|NA|NA
TGCGCCAGCAGCCAAGATTCAGGGTTGCGAGAGACCCAGTACTTC
CASSQDSGLRETQYF
>TRBV19|TRBJ1-2|NA|NA
TGTGCCAGTAGTACGTCGACAGGCGGAGAGGGTAACTATGGCTACACCTTC
CASSTSTGGEGNYGYTF
>TRBV5-1|TRBJ1-1|NA|NA
TGCGCCAGCAGCTTGGACGGGGACACTGAAGCTTTCTTT
CASSLDGDTEAFF
>TRBV28|TRBJ1-4|NA|NA
TGTGCCACCCGGGACACAAATGAAAAACTGTTTTTT
CATRDTNEKLFF
>TRBV5-1|TRBJ1-6|NA|NA
TGCGCCAGCAGCTTGGTAGAGGGCAGCTATAATTCACCCCTCCACTTT
CASSLVEGSYNSPLHF
>TRBV4-1|TRBJ2-1|NA|TRBD2
TGCGCCAGCAGCCAAGGGAGCGGGGGGGGGCAGTTCTTC
CASSQGSGGGQFF
>TRBV28|TRBJ2-3|NA|TRBD2
TGTGCCGGAGCCTCCGGGGGGGCAACAGATACGCAGTATTTT
CAGASGGATDTQYF
>TRBV14|TRBJ2-3|NA|NA
TGTGCCAGCAGCCAACTACCTTGGGAGGTCACAGATACGCAGTATTTT
CASSQLPWEVTDTQYF
>TRBV27|TRBJ1-6|NA|TRBD1
TGTGCCAGCAGCCCCAGGGCAGGGGGCAAGTCACCCCTCCACTTT
CASSPRAGGKSPLHF
>TRBV15|TRBJ1-2|NA|NA
TGTGCCACCAGCAGAGATCGGGGAGCTAACTATGGCTACACCTTC
CATSRDRGANYGYTF
>TRBV28|TRBJ1-3|NA|NA
TGTGCCAGCAGTTTAAGGGGGAACACCATATATTTT
CASSLRGNTIYF
>TRBV2|TRBJ1-5|NA|NA
TGTGCCAGCAGCGAGACAGCTAGCAATCAGCCCCAGCATTTT
CASSETASNQPQHF
>TRBV4-2|TRBJ2-7|NA|TRBD2
TGTGCCAGCAGCCCATCAGGTGGGACTAGCATCCACGAGCAGTACTTC
CASSPSGGTSIHEQYF
>TRBV15|TRBJ2-2|NA|TRBD2
TGTGCCACCAGCCCCCACGGACTAGCGGGGTACACCGGGGAGCTGTTTTTT
CATSPHGLAGYTGELFF
>TRBV6-1|TRBJ2-2|NA|TRBD1
TGTGCCAGCCTAGGGACAGGGGTTGCCGGGGAGCTGTTTTTT
CASLGTGVAGELFF
>TRBV5-1|TRBJ1-4|NA|TRBD1
TGCGCCAGCAGCCTTAACCCTAATGACAGGGGAGGAGATGAAAAACTGTTTTTT
CASSLNPNDRGGDEKLFF
>TRBV2|TRBJ1-2|NA|NA
TGTGCCAGCAGTGAAGCATGGACATCTTATGGCTACACCTTC
CASSEAWTSYGYTF
>TRBV11-2|TRBJ2-1|NA|NA
TGTGCCAGCAGCTTAGAGGGCTCTCCCTACAATGAGCAGTTCTTC
CASSLEGSPYNEQFF
>TRBV20-1|TRBJ1-2|NA|TRBD1
TGCAGTGTCCTGGACAGGATGGGCTACACCTTC
CSVLDRMGYTF
>TRBV6-6|TRBJ1-1|NA|TRBD1
TGTGCCAGCAGTTCCCCGGACAGGGCGTTGGGTACTGAAGCTTTCTTT
CASSSPDRALGTEAFF
>TRBV5-1|TRBJ1-1|NA|NA
TGCGCCAGCAGCTATGGGAGTTCTAGGACTGAAGCTTTCTTT
CASSYGSSRTEAFF
>TRBV27|TRBJ1-5|NA|TRBD1
TGTGCCAGCAGTTCAGAGGGACAGCTTAGCAATCAGCCCCAGCATTTT
CASSSEGQLSNQPQHF
>TRBV15|TRBJ1-2|NA|TRBD1
TGTGCCACCAGCAGAATCCGGGACAGTCTCTATGGCTACACCTTC
CATSRIRDSLYGYTF
>TRBV30|TRBJ2-5|NA|TRBD2
TGTGCCCATAGCGGGGGAAAACAAGAGACCCAGTACTTC
CAHSGGKQETQYF
>TRBV10-3|TRBJ1-1|NA|NA
TGTGCCCACTCCACCCATGGAGGGGTTAACACTGAAGCTTTCTTT
CAHSTHGGVNTEAFF
>TRBV7-8|TRBJ2-6|NA|TRBD1
TGTGCCAGCAGCCCATCAACAGGGGTTATTGGGGCCAACGTCCTGACTTTC
CASSPSTGVIGANVLTF
>TRBV6-4|TRBJ2-2|few|NA
TGTGCCAGCAGTGACTCGAATAGTGGGGAGCTGTTTTTT
CASSDSNSGELFF
>TRBV30|TRBJ1-2|NA|NA
TGTGCCTGGAGTATGGTACATAACTATGGCTACACCTTC
CAWSMVHNYGYTF
>TRBV6-1|TRBJ1-3|NA|NA
TGTGCCAGCAGTGATAGGGGACATGGAAACACCATATATTTT
CASSDRGHGNTIYF
>TRBV2|TRBJ2-2|once|NA
TGTGCCAGCAGTGAGGGAGGCTGGCGTCCGACATTGTTTTTT
CASSEGGWRPTLFF
>TRBV30|TRBJ1-1|NA|NA
TGTGCCTGGAGATTTAGCGACATTGTGAACACTGAAGCTTTCTTT
CAWRFSDIVNTEAFF
>TRBV19|TRBJ1-5|large|NA
TGTGCCAGTAGTAAGGACAGCCATAGCAATCAGCCCCAGCATTTT
CASSKDSHSNQPQHF
>TRBV6-1|TRBJ2-2|once|TRBD1
TGTGCCAGCAGTGCGGGACAGACATACAACGCGAACACCGGGGAGCTGTTTTTT
CASSAGQTYNANTGELFF
>TRBV7-9|TRBJ1-1|NA|TRBD1
TGTGCCAGCAGCCCCATATCCGGCGACAGGGCGAGCACTGAAGCTTTCTTT
CASSPISGDRASTEAFF
>TRBV28|TRBJ1-5|few|NA
TGTGCCAGCAGCGGAGGGGTAGATAGCAATCAGCCCCAGCATTTT
CASSGGVDSNQPQHF
>TRBV12-2|TRBJ2-7|few|NA
TGTGCAAGTCGCTTATCGCAGAGAGGGCACGAGCAGTACTTC
CASRLSQRGHEQYF
>TRBV5-4|TRBJ2-3|NA|NA
TGTGCCAGCAGCTCCCCTACGCGCGGGGAAAGCACAGATACGCAGTATTTT
CASSSPTRGESTDTQYF
>TRBV28|TRBJ2-3|NA|NA
TGTGCCAGCAGTTTACGGGGTGCGGATACGCAGTATTTT
CASSLRGADTQYF
>TRBV2|TRBJ2-7|NA|TRBD1
TGTGCCAACTCCCAGGACAGGGGGGCCTACTACGAGCAGTACTTC
CANSQDRGAYYEQYF
>TRBV4-2|TRBJ2-3|NA|TRBD2
TGTGCCAGCAGCCAAGATGTCAGCGGGGGGAGCACAGATACGCAGTATTTT
CASSQDVSGGSTDTQYF
>TRBV5-1|TRBJ1-3|NA|NA
TGCGCCAGCAGCCCGAACGGTTTTCCGGGTAACACCATATATTTT
CASSPNGFPGNTIYF
>TRBV28|TRBJ2-7|NA|TRBD1
TGTGCCACCGTCGGGACAGACCACTACGAGCAGTACTTC
CATVGTDHYEQYF
>TRBV4-2|TRBJ1-2|NA|NA
TGTGCCAGCAGCCAAGTGGAGTTATCTAGTGGCTACACCTTC
CASSQVELSSGYTF
>TRBV27|TRBJ1-1|NA|TRBD1
TGTGCCAGCAGTTTCTGGGGACAGGGGGCGGAGAACACTGAAGCTTTCTTT
CASSFWGQGAENTEAFF
>TRBV18|TRBJ1-1|once|TRBD1
TGTGCCAGCGGACCGGGACAGGTGGTGAACACTGAAGCTTTCTTT
CASGPGQVVNTEAFF
>TRBV28|TRBJ2-5|once|NA
TGTGCCAGCAGCGAACGGGGGTCCCGTCAAGAGACCCAGTACTTC
CASSERGSRQETQYF
>TRBV10-2|TRBJ2-1|NA|NA
TGCGCCAGCAGCCCCGCCGGCGGAGGTGAGCAGTTCTTC
CASSPAGGGEQFF
>TRBV30|TRBJ1-2|NA|NA
TGTGCCTGGGCCGGACTGTGGAACTATGGCTACACCTTC
CAWAGLWNYGYTF
>TRBV29-1|TRBJ1-1|NA|TRBD1
TGCAGCGTTGTAGGGATACAGGGGGCGAACACTGAAGCTTTCTTT
CSVVGIQGANTEAFF